This entry lists 25 T cell receptor beta chains sequenced from one sample in a study of siplizumab effects on memory and regulatory T cells. Assay: immunoSEQ multiplex PCR; the TCRdb copy retains only in-frame clones and omits some. This table holds more than 60,000 clones, around 93% found once. The sequenced material came from CD8+ T cells sorted from blood. Receptors originate from a human donor in good health.

The chain uses TRBV6-6 and TRBJ2-3; no clear D gene. Trimming shortened V by 0 bases and J by 4 bases, and 5 bases separated the two germline ends. The CDR3 sequence is 13 residues long. Germline V CDR1 and CDR2: MNHNY, SVGAGI (reference sequence). CDR3 bases: TGTGCCAGCAGTTACTCCCCTTCAGATACGCAGTATTTT. Protein sequence: CASSYSPSDTQYF.

The V call is TRBV7-9, the J call TRBJ1-4; D unclear. Germline assignment: CDR1 SEHNR and CDR2 FQNEAQ (reference sequence). The V gene lost 1 base and the J gene lost 0 bases, with 6 bases spanning the gap. This CDR3 has 15 residues. In DNA, the CDR3 is TGTGCCAGCAGCTTAGGTGCAACAACTAATGAAAAACTGTTTTTT. Protein: CASSLGATTNEKLFF.

The V gene is TRBV5-4, the J gene TRBJ2-1, with D unresolved. The CDR3 length is 12 residues. V was pared by 0 bases and J by 9 bases, with 7 bases between. Germline V gives CDR1 SGHNT, CDR2 YYREEE (reference sequence). This chain's CDR3 is CASSLALGEQFF. In DNA form, the CDR3 reads TGTGCCAGCAGCTTGGCTCTGGGTGAGCAGTTCTTC.

The rearrangement links TRBV15 to TRBJ1-4; 7 nucleotides agree with TRBD1. Germline CDR1 is LNHNV and CDR2 is YYDKDF (reference sequence). The J segment lost 10 bases and the V segment lost 3 bases, leaving 14 bases of the junction unmatched. The CDR3 is 16 amino acids. The CDR3 protein is CATSSGGETGTRKLFF. CDR3 coding DNA: TGTGCCACCAGCAGTGGGGGGGAGACAGGGACAAGAAAACTGTTTTTT.

The chain carries TRBV6-1 and TRBJ2-5, with unresolved D. This CDR3 is built from 16 residues. V dropped 4 bases and J dropped 3 bases, with 18 bases sitting between them. Germline CDR1 is MNHNS and CDR2 is SASEGT. The CDR3 sequence is CASSGTSLNPEETQYF. DNA of the CDR3: TGTGCCAGCAGTGGCACCAGCCTTAACCCTGAAGAGACCCAGTACTTC.

V and J are TRBV6-5 and TRBJ2-1; D not resolved. The CDR3 sequence is 14 residues long. Germline values: CDR1 MNHEY, CDR2 SVGAGI. V was pared by 0 bases and J by 5 bases, with 8 bases between. CDR3 region: CASSYSSLNNEQFF. The DNA for the CDR3 is TGTGCCAGCAGTTACTCTAGTCTGAACAATGAGCAGTTCTTC.

This chain connects TRBV9 to TRBJ2-3; 10 nucleotides align to TRBD2. This CDR3 contains 17 residues. Germline-derived CDR1 and CDR2 are SGDLS and YYNGEE. Losses at the gene ends were 3 bases for V and 12 bases for J; bases not matched to a gene: 19. CDR3 region: CASSGRTGGAGGPSQYF. The CDR3 DNA follows: TGTGCCAGCAGCGGACGGACTGGGGGAGCGGGGGGGCCCAGCCAGTATTTT. Based on the CDR3 plus reference TRBV9 and TRBJ2-3, the full variable domain is DSGVTQTPKHLITATGQRVTLRCSPRSGDLSVYWYQQSLDQGLQFLIQYYNGEERAKGNILERFSAQQFPDLHSELNLSSLELGDSALYFCASSGRTGGAGGPSQYFGPGTRLTVL.

The chain joins TRBV30 to TRBJ2-2; 10 positions agree with TRBD1. The CDR3 loop spans 15 amino acids. J lost 5 bases, V lost 2 bases, and 5 bases had no gene match. Germline CDR1 GTSNPN, CDR2 SVGIG (reference sequence). CDR3 nucleotides: TGTGCCTGGAGTCCAGGGACAGGGGTAACCGGGGAGCTGTTTTTT. It yields the protein CAWSPGTGVTGELFF.

The J gene is TRBJ2-1, the V gene TRBV21-1; TRBD2, the table's D call, lacks a check against the DNA. TRBV21-1 is a documented pseudogene. The CDR3 totals 12 residues. Written as DNA, the CDR3 is TGTGCCAGCAGCATAGGGGAGGATGAGCAGTTCTTC. Its translation is CASSIGEDEQFF.

The chain has TRBV12-5 and TRBJ2-7; D tentatively fits TRBD1 or TRBD2 (5 bases each). The CDR3 runs 15 residues. CDR1 and CDR2 from the germline V gene are LGHNT and FRNRAP. The V gene lost 5 bases and the J gene lost 2 bases, with 16 bases spanning the gap. CDR3 in DNA: TGTGCTAGTGGTCTTAACCCCGGGGCAGCCTACGAGCAGTACTTC. As protein: CASGLNPGAAYEQYF.

This clone appeared a single time. The CDR3 DNA follows: TGTGCCAGCAGCGCAACAGGGACCGGCTCCTACGAGCAGTACTTC. It yields the protein CASSATGTGSYEQYF. V is TRBV13 and J is TRBJ2-7; TRBD1 is a possible D gene (6 bases). This CDR3 is built from 15 residues. Per the germline V gene, CDR1 is PRHDT and CDR2 is FYEKMQ (reference sequence). The germline V and J ends were trimmed by 5 bases and 0 bases, with 14 bases remaining between them.

The chain employs TRBV13 and TRBJ1-1, with 7 bases identical to TRBD1. J was trimmed by 0 bases and V by 5 bases; bases with no gene match: 9. Germline V gene sequence: CDR1 PRHDT, CDR2 FYEKMQ (reference sequence). The CDR3 loop spans 16 amino acids. The CDR3 reads CASSVLRGSMNTEAFF. The CDR3 nucleotides are TGTGCCAGCAGCGTCCTCAGGGGGAGCATGAACACTGAAGCTTTCTTT.

The chain recombines TRBV30 with TRBJ1-3; no reliable D call. Germline V gene lookup returns CDR1 GTSNPN and CDR2 SVGIG (reference sequence). V was trimmed by 2 bases and J by 4 bases, leaving 18 bases between them. This CDR3 is 16 amino acids long. The CDR3 DNA follows: TGTGCCTGGAGTCCCCCAGATCCGGGCTCGGGAAACACCATATATTTT. Amino acids: CAWSPPDPGSGNTIYF.

This sequence joins TRBV9 and TRBJ1-2; 11 nucleotides align to TRBD1. The ends lost 1 base at V and 8 bases at J; junction bases unmatched: 4. CDR1 and CDR2 (germline): SGDLS, YYNGEE. The CDR3 has 14 residues. The CDR3 DNA follows: TGTGCCAGCAGCGTACCGGGACAGGGGGTCGGCTACACCTTC. This gives the protein CASSVPGQGVGYTF. Combining the CDR3 with reference TRBV9 and TRBJ1-2 gives the whole variable domain DSGVTQTPKHLITATGQRVTLRCSPRSGDLSVYWYQQSLDQGLQFLIQYYNGEERAKGNILERFSAQQFPDLHSELNLSSLELGDSALYFCASSVPGQGVGYTFGSGTRLTVV.

The rearrangement links TRBV5-4 to TRBJ1-1; the D is unclear. The CDR3 is 13 amino acids. The ends were cut back, 4 bases at V and 1 base at J, with 8 bases in the middle. The germline V gene has CDR1 SGHNT and CDR2 YYREEE (reference sequence). CDR3 in amino acids: CASSALTNTEAFF. In nucleotides, the CDR3 is TGTGCCAGCAGCGCGTTAACGAACACTGAAGCTTTCTTT.

V gene TRBV27 combines with J gene TRBJ1-1, with 8 bases matching TRBD1. The CDR3 runs to 14 residues. Germline trimming cut 6 bases from V and 4 bases from J; bases unmatched to any gene: 7. Germline V CDR1 and CDR2: MNHEY, SMNVEV (reference sequence). For the CDR3, the DNA is TGTGCCAGCAGACGCCAGGGGGCGTTCACTGAAGCTTTCTTT. Residues: CASRRQGAFTEAFF.

The chain carries TRBV9 and TRBJ2-3, with TRBD2 matching over 10 bases. The V and J ends lost 4 bases and 2 bases, in that order; junction bases with no gene match: 4. The CDR3 sequence is 15 residues long. CDR1 is SGDLS, CDR2 YYNGEE, per germline. The DNA for the CDR3 is TGTGCCAGCAGCCCGAGCGGGGGGGCCACAGATACGCAGTATTTT. Translated, it gives CASSPSGGATDTQYF.

V gene TRBV14 combines with J gene TRBJ2-3; unclear D gene. V was cut by 4 bases and J by 0 bases, with 5 bases left in between. The CDR3 is made up of 13 amino acids. Looked up from germline, CDR1 is SGHDN and CDR2 is FVKESK. CDR3 in amino acids: CASSPFSTDTQYF. The CDR3, as DNA: TGTGCCAGCAGCCCCTTTAGCACAGATACGCAGTATTTT.

This clone was observed once. This sequence joins TRBV14 and TRBJ1-5; D possibly corresponds to TRBD1 (5 bases). V was clipped by 5 bases and J by 2 bases, with 10 bases between them. The germline V gene has CDR1 SGHDN and CDR2 FVKESK. The CDR3 spans 14 residues. This chain's CDR3 is CASSAAGGNQPQHF. The CDR3 DNA sequence: TGTGCCAGCAGCGCGGCGGGGGGCAATCAGCCCCAGCATTTT.

This clone was seen once. The V gene is TRBV5-5, the J gene TRBJ1-1; D unresolved. Trimming stripped 0 bases from V and 0 bases from J, with 6 bases between. Germline lookup yields CDR1 SGHKS and CDR2 YYEKEE (reference sequence). The CDR3 has 14 residues. CDR3 loop: CASSLGHLNTEAFF. DNA for the CDR3: TGTGCCAGCAGCTTGGGACACTTGAACACTGAAGCTTTCTTT.

In this sample, this clone turned up once. This chain links TRBV30 with TRBJ1-2, with 7 bases matching TRBD1. J gave up 1 base and V 5 bases, and 4 bases lay outside the gene matches. CDR1 is GTSNPN, CDR2 SVGIG, per germline (reference sequence). The CDR3 contains 13 residues. CDR3 loop: CAWEQGNNYGYTF. CDR3 nucleotide sequence: TGTGCCTGGGAACAGGGGAATAACTATGGCTACACCTTC. Complete variable domain (other parts from reference TRBV30 and TRBJ1-2): SQTIHQWPATLVQPVGSPLSLECTVEGTSNPNLYWYRQAAGRGLQLLFYSVGIGQISSEVPQNLSASRPQDRQFILSSKKLLLSDSGFYLCAWEQGNNYGYTFGSGTRLTVV.

The J gene is TRBJ1-2, the V gene TRBV2, with D unclear. Between the trimmed V and J ends, which lost 2 bases and 4 bases, there was a span of 8 bases. This CDR3 is built from 13 residues. Per germline, CDR1 SNHLY and CDR2 FYNNEI. DNA for the CDR3: TGTGCCAGCAGTGAATCAGAACTCTATGGCTACACCTTC. Residues: CASSESELYGYTF.

The chain links TRBV27 to TRBJ1-1, with D unresolved. Germline CDR1 reads MNHEY; CDR2 reads SMNVEV (reference sequence). CDR3 length: 12 amino acids. Trimming shortened V by 6 bases and J by 6 bases, and 11 bases separated the two germline ends. The CDR3 is CASRIHQAEAFF. DNA of the CDR3: TGTGCCAGCAGGATACACCAGGCTGAAGCTTTCTTT.

The chain carries TRBV6-5 and TRBJ1-2; D gene uncertain. V was clipped by 0 bases and J by 3 bases, with 11 bases between them. CDR3 length: 15 residues. Germline loops: CDR1 MNHEY, CDR2 SVGAGI. The CDR3 here is CASSYSNPDYYGYTF. In nucleotides, the CDR3 is TGTGCCAGCAGTTACTCGAACCCGGATTACTATGGCTACACCTTC.

This chain uses TRBV29-1 with TRBJ2-1; D call uncertain. The V gene's germline CDR1 is SQVTM and CDR2 ANQGSEA. The CDR3 has 12 amino acids. V lost 0 bases, J lost 7 bases, and 7 bases lay in between. In nucleotides, the CDR3 is TGCAGCGTTGAAGAAGGTGGAAATGAGCAGTTCTTC. It encodes CSVEEGGNEQFF.